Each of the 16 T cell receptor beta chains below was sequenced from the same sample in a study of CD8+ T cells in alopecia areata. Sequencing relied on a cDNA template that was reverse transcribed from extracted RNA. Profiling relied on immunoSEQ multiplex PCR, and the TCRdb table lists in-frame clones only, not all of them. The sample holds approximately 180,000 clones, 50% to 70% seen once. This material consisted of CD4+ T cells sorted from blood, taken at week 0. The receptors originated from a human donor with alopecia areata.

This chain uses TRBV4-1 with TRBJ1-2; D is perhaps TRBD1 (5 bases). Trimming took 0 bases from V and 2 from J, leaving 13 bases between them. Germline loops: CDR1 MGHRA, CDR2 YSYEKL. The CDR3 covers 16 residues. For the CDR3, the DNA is TGCGCCAGCAGCCAAGAGGTCGGGAAGGGGAACTATGGCTACACCTTC. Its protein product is CASSQEVGKGNYGYTF.

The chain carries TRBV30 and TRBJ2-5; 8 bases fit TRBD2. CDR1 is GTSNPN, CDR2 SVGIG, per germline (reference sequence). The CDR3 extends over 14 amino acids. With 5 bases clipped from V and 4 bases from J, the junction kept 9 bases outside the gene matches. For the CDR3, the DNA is TGTGCCTGGGGACGTAGCGGGGTGGGAGAGACCCAGTACTTC. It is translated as CAWGRSGVGETQYF.

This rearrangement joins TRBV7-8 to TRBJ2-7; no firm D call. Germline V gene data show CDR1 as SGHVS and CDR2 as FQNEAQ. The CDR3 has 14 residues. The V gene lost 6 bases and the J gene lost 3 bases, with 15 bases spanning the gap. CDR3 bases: TGTGCCAGCAGTTCTCGACTGGCTTTCTACGAGCAGTACTTC. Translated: CASSSRLAFYEQYF.

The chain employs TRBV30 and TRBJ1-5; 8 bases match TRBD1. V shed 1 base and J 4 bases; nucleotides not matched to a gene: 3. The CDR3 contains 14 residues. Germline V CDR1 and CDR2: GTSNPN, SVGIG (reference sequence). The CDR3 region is CAWSAWTGNQPQHF. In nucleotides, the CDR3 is TGTGCCTGGAGTGCCTGGACAGGGAATCAGCCCCAGCATTTT.

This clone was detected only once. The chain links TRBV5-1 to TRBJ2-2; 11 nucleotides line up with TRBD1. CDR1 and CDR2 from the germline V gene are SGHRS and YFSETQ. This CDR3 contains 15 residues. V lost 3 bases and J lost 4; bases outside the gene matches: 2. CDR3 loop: CASSSGTGGTGELFF. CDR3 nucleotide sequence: TGCGCCAGCAGCTCCGGGACAGGGGGCACCGGGGAGCTGTTTTTT.

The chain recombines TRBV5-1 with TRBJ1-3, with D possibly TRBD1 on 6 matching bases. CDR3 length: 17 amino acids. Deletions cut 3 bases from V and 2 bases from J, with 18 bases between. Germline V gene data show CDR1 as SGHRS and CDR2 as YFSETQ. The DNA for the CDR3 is TGCGCCAGCAGCTCCGGGAGGGGTGCAGGGGCTGGAAACACCATATATTTT. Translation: CASSSGRGAGAGNTIYF.

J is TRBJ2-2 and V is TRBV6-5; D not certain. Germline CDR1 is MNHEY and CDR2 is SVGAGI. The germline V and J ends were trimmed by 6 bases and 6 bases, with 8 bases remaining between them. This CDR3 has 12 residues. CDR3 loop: CASRSNPGELFF. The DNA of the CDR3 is TGTGCCAGCAGGAGTAACCCCGGGGAGCTGTTTTTT.

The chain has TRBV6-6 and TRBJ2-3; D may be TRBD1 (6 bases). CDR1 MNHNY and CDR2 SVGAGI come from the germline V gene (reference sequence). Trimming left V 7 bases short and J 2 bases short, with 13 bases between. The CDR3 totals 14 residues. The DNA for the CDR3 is TGTGCCAGCAACCAAGACAGGATCACAGATACGCAGTATTTT. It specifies CASNQDRITDTQYF.

Here the CDR3 DNA reads TGTGCCAGCAGCTTAGGTGTGGTTACCGGGGAGCTGTTTTTT. Its protein is CASSLGVVTGELFF. The rearrangement links TRBV7-9 to TRBJ2-2; no clear D gene. The CDR3 loop spans 14 amino acids. CDR1 and CDR2 (germline): SEHNR, FQNEAQ (reference sequence). Trimming removed 1 base from V and 5 bases from J, with 8 bases in between. The full variable domain, in which reference TRBV7-9 and TRBJ2-2 provide the parts outside the CDR3, is DTGVSQNPRHKITKRGQNVTFRCDPISEHNRLYWYRQTLGQGPEFLTYFQNEAQLEKSRLLSDRFSAERPKGSFSTLEIQRTEQGDSAMYLCASSLGVVTGELFFGEGSRLTVL.

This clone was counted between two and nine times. This CDR3 reads CASRAGTRNQPQHF. The CDR3 coding sequence is TGTGCCAGCAGAGCCGGGACAAGAAATCAGCCCCAGCATTTT. The chain recombines TRBV2 with TRBJ1-5, with a weak D call TRBD1 (6 bases). V was shortened by 6 bases and J by 4 bases, with 13 bases between the two germline ends. The CDR3 is 14 amino acids. Germline-derived CDR1 and CDR2 are SNHLY and FYNNEI.

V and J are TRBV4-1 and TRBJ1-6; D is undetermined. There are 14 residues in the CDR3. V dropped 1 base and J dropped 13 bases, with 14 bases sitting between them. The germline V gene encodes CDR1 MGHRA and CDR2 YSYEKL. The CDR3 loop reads CASSQAPVPWPLHF. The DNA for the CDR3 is TGCGCCAGCAGCCAAGCTCCGGTCCCTTGGCCCCTCCACTTT.

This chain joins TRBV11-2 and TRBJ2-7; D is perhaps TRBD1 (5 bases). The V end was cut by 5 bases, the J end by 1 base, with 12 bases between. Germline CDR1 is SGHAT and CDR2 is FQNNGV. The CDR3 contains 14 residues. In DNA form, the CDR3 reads TGTGCCAGCAGCCCTCGCCAGGGATCCTACGAGCAGTACTTC. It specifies CASSPRQGSYEQYF.

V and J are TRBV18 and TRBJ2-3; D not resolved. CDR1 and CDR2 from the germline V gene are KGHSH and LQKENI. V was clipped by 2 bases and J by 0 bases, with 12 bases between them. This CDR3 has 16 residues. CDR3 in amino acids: CASSPLRPTSTDTQYF. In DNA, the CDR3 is TGTGCCAGCTCACCATTACGGCCGACTAGCACAGATACGCAGTATTTT.

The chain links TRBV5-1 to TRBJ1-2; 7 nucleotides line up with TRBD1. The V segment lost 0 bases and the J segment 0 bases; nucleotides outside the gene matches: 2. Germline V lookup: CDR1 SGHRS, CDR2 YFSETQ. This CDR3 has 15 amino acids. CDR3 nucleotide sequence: TGCGCCAGCAGCTTGGAGGGGGCAGCTAACTATGGCTACACCTTC. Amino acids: CASSLEGAANYGYTF.

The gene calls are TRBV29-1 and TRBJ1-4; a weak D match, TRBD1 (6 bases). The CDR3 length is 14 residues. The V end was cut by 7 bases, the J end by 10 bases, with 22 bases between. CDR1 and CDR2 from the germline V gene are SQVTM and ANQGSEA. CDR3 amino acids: CSAALGGPVGKLFF. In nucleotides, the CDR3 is TGCAGCGCCGCCCTTGGGGGCCCGGTTGGAAAACTGTTTTTT.

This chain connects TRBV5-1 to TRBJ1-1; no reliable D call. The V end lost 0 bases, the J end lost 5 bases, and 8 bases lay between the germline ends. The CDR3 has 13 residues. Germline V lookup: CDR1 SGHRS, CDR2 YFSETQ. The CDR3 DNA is TGCGCCAGCAGCTTGGTCGCGGAAACTGAAGCTTTCTTT. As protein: CASSLVAETEAFF.